These 19 T cell receptor beta chains originate from one sample sequenced in a study of T cells expressing NK-cell markers. Each CDR3 protein gets one entry in TCRdb, which reprocessed the 5' RACE reads and gives no DNA. In all, the sample yields about 150,000 distinct CDR3 sequences. The sequenced sample consisted of blood T cells: a sorted CD56 or NKG2C T cell subset, CD4+ or CD8+ T cells, or bulk PBMC T cells (not recorded which). These receptor sequences come from a woman aged 45-59 years in good health.

The chain joins TRBV14 to TRBJ2-1; TCRdb names TRBD2, which stays unverified in the absence of DNA. This CDR3 has 14 amino acids. CDR1 and CDR2 (germline): SGHDN, FVKESK. CDR3: CASSQTSNYNEQFF. Full variable domain (outside the CDR3, taken from reference TRBV14 and TRBJ2-1): EAGVTQFPSHSVIEKGQTVTLRCDPISGHDNLYWYRRVMGKEIKFLLHFVKESKQDESGMPNNRFLAERTGGTYSTLKVQPAELEDSGVYFCASSQTSNYNEQFFGPGTRLTVL.

V gene TRBV6-1 combines with J gene TRBJ2-3; lacking DNA, the TRBD2 call made by TCRdb goes unchecked. The CDR3 is 15 amino acids. The germline CDR1 and CDR2 sequences are MNHNS and SASEGT. The CDR3 sequence is CASSEDRGITDTQYF.

The gene calls are TRBV11-3 and TRBJ2-1; the D gene TCRdb calls, TRBD1, cannot be checked with no DNA. The CDR3 extends over 15 amino acids. CDR1 and CDR2 (germline): SGHNT, YENEEA. CDR3 residues: CASTGTGTLYNEQFF.

The rearrangement joins TRBV19 to TRBJ1-5. The CDR3 has 14 residues. Germline-derived CDR1 and CDR2 are LNHDA and SQIVND (reference sequence). CDR3 sequence: CASSIEWVNQPQHF.

This rearrangement joins TRBV7-8 to TRBJ1-1. CDR3 length: 13 residues. The germline V gene has CDR1 SGHVS and CDR2 FQNEAQ. CDR3 loop: CASSLARGTAAFF. The full variable domain, completed using reference TRBV7-8 and TRBJ1-1, is GAGVSQSPRYKVAKRGQDVALRCDPISGHVSLFWYQQALGQGPEFLTYFQNEAQLDKSGLPSDRFFAERPEGSVSTLKIQRTQQEDSAVYLCASSLARGTAAFFGQGTRLTVV.

The chain is built from TRBV24-1 and TRBJ2-1; TCRdb reports TRBD2, a call that lacks DNA to check it against. From germline, CDR1 is KGHDR and CDR2 SFDVKD. CDR3 size: 17 residues. CDR3 sequence reads: CATSDPGLAGGRNEQFF.

The rearrangement links TRBV5-1 to TRBJ1-1; with no DNA, the TCRdb D assignment of TRBD1 cannot be verified. The CDR3 is 13 amino acids. Germline loops: CDR1 SGHRS, CDR2 YFSETQ. Here the CDR3 reads CASSSPWNTEAFF.

The rearrangement joins TRBV6-5 to TRBJ2-1. CDR3 size: 15 residues. Germline-derived CDR1 and CDR2 are MNHEY and SVGAGI. CDR3 residues: CASSYGVKIYNEQFF.

The gene calls are TRBV4-1 and TRBJ2-3. CDR1 and CDR2 (germline): MGHRA, YSYEKL. The length of the CDR3 is 15 residues. CDR3: CASSQVLAGRDTQYF.

CDR3 protein: CASSEWASGLDEQYF. The chain joins TRBV2 to TRBJ2-7; the TCRdb call, TRBD2, lacks DNA for checking. The CDR3 is 15 amino acids. Per the germline V gene, CDR1 is SNHLY and CDR2 is FYNNEI.

The CDR3 sequence: CASNPSGWNEQYF. The gene calls are TRBV9 and TRBJ2-7. The CDR3 extends over 13 amino acids. Germline CDR1 reads SGDLS; CDR2 reads YYNGEE. Full variable domain (missing parts from reference TRBV9 and TRBJ2-7): DSGVTQTPKHLITATGQRVTLRCSPRSGDLSVYWYQQSLDQGLQFLIQYYNGEERAKGNILERFSAQQFPDLHSELNLSSLELGDSALYFCASNPSGWNEQYFGPGTRLTVT.

The CDR3 reads CASSPRDLQFF. The V gene is TRBV7-9, the J gene TRBJ2-1; the D call of TRBD1 rests on TCRdb alone, since no DNA is present to check it. Per germline, CDR1 SEHNR and CDR2 FQNEAQ (reference sequence). This CDR3 region has 11 residues.

The chain joins TRBV7-7 to TRBJ2-7; with no DNA, the TCRdb D assignment of TRBD2 cannot be verified. The CDR3 length is 13 residues. Germline V gives CDR1 SSHAT, CDR2 FNYEAQ (reference sequence). Here the CDR3 reads CASSFSIGDSQYF.

The rearrangement links TRBV12-3 or TRBV12-4 to TRBJ1-4; as DNA is missing, the TRBD1 call by TCRdb cannot be tested. The CDR3 is made up of 15 amino acids. CDR3 sequence: CASSPNRGTNEKLFF.

V is TRBV20-1 and J is TRBJ2-1. Per germline, CDR1 DFQATT and CDR2 SNEGSKA (reference sequence). This CDR3 has 15 residues. The chain's CDR3 is CSARYLLGDYNEQFF.

The gene calls are TRBV4-1 and TRBJ1-4. This CDR3 has 17 amino acids. Per the germline V gene, CDR1 is MGHRA and CDR2 is YSYEKL. The CDR3 here is CASSQDIFGATNEKLFF.

The rearrangement joins TRBV27 to TRBJ2-2; TCRdb returns TRBD1, unconfirmable since there is no DNA. The CDR3 extends over 15 amino acids. Germline-derived CDR1 and CDR2 are MNHEY and SMNVEV (reference sequence). CDR3 sequence: CASGSGPSYTGELFF.

This chain joins TRBV20-1 and TRBJ2-1. CDR1 DFQATT and CDR2 SNEGSKA come from the germline V gene (reference sequence). This CDR3 contains 14 residues. The CDR3 loop is CSARDPENYNEQFF.

The V and J genes are TRBV5-1 and TRBJ2-5; with no DNA, the TCRdb D assignment of TRBD1 cannot be verified. This CDR3 spans 15 amino acids. Germline CDR1 SGHRS, CDR2 YFSETQ. CDR3 in amino acids: CASSSEGWVLETQYF.